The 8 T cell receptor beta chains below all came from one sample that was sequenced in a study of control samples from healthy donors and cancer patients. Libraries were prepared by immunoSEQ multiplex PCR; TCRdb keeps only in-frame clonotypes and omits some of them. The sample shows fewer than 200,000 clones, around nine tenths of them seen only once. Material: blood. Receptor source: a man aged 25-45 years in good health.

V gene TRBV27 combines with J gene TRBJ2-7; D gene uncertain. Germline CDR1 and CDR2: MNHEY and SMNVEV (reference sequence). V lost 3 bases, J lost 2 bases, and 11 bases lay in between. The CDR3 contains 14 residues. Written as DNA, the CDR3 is TGTGCCAGCAGTTTTCTCCAGGAGACCTACGAGCAGTACTTC. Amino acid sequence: CASSFLQETYEQYF.

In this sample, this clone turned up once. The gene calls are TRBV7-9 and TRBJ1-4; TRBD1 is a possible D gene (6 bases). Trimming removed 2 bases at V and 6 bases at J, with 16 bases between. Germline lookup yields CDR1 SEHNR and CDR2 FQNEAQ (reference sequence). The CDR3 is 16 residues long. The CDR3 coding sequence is TGTGCCAGCAGCTTATTTATTATGGCAGGGGATGAAAAACTGTTTTTT. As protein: CASSLFIMAGDEKLFF.

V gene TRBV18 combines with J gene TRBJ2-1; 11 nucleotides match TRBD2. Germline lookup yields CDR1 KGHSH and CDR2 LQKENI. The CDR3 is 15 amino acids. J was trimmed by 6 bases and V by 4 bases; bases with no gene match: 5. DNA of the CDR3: TGTGCCAGCTCACTTAGCGGGAGGGCGGTCAATGAGCAGTTCTTC. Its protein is CASSLSGRAVNEQFF.

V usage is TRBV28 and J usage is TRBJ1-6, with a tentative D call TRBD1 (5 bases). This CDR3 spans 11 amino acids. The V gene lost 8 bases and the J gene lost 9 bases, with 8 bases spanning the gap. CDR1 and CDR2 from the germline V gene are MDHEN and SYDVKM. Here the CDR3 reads CASGGSSPLHF. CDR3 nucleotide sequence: TGTGCCAGCGGGGGGTCTTCACCCCTCCACTTT.

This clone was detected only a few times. The DNA of the CDR3 is TGTGCCAGCAGCCAAGGCCGCTCCGAGCAGTACTTC. Amino acids: CASSQGRSEQYF. The chain combines TRBV14 with TRBJ2-7; D gene unclear. Germline V gene data show CDR1 as SGHDN and CDR2 as FVKESK. V gave up 1 base and J gave up 6 bases, with 7 bases separating them. The CDR3 is 12 residues long.

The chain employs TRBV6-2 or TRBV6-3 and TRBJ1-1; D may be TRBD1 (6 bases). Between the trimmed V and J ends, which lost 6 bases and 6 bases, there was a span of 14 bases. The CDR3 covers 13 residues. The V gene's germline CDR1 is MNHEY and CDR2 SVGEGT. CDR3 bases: TGTGCCAGCAGCCGGACAGCCTACTCTGAAGCTTTCTTT. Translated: CASSRTAYSEAFF.

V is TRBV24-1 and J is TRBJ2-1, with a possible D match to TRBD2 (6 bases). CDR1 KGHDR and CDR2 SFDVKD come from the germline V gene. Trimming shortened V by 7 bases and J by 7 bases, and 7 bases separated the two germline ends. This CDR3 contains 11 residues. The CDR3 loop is CATREGNEQFF. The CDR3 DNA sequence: TGTGCCACCAGGGAGGGAAATGAGCAGTTCTTC.

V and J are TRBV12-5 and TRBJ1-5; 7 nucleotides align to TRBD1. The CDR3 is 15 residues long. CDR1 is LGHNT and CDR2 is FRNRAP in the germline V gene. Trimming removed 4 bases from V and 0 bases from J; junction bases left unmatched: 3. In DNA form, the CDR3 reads TGTGCTAGTGGTTCGGGACAGACTAGCAATCAGCCCCAGCATTTT. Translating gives CASGSGQTSNQPQHF.